These T cell receptor beta chains were read from a single sample in a study of OX40 agonist ivuxolimab in advanced cancers. Clones were read by immunoSEQ multiplex PCR, and TCRdb kept only the in-frame ones, dropping some. The sample has 85,000 to 90,000 clones, approximately 85% seen once. Source: CD4+ or CD8+ T cells sorted from blood, taken in a trial of the OX40 agonist ivuxolimab. Receptors were obtained from an adult with an advanced solid tumor such as melanoma, head and neck, liver or kidney cancer. Each CDR3 is given with its conserved first and last residue. D genes are given only for firm matches. Size values are once, few and many counts, or a class for expanded clones, and some rows have none.

V gene,J gene,D gene,clone size,CDR3 length,CDR3 DNA,CDR3 protein
TRBV28,TRBJ1-5,NA,NA,15,TGTGCCAGCACAGATTCTCAGGCGGGGAGCCAGCCCCAGCATTTT,CASTDSQAGSQPQHF
TRBV9,TRBJ1-2,TRBD1,NA,14,TGTGCCAGCAGCCCAGGACAGGCCCCCGATGGCTACACCTTC,CASSPGQAPDGYTF
TRBV5-1,TRBJ1-5,NA,NA,13,TGCGCCAGCAGCCTACAGGGCCGGCAGCCCCAGCATTTT,CASSLQGRQPQHF
TRBV5-8,TRBJ1-1,TRBD1,NA,14,TGTGCCACCATTCCGACAGGGGGTATAACTGAAGCTTTCTTT,CATIPTGGITEAFF
TRBV5-1,TRBJ2-3,TRBD2,NA,13,TGCGCCAGCAGCTTGGAGCTAGCGGGTATTCAGTATTTT,CASSLELAGIQYF
TRBV19,TRBJ2-2,TRBD2,NA,15,TGTGCCAGTAGTAATAGCGGGAGGACCACCGGGGAGCTGTTTTTT,CASSNSGRTTGELFF
TRBV28,TRBJ2-3,TRBD2,once,16,TGTGCCAGCAGTTTTACTGGCGGGGGGTCGACAGATACGCAGTATTTT,CASSFTGGGSTDTQYF
TRBV5-1,TRBJ2-3,TRBD1,once,15,TGCGCCAGCAGCTTCCGACAGGGGGCATCAGATACGCAGTATTTT,CASSFRQGASDTQYF
TRBV7-9,TRBJ1-1,NA,NA,14,TGTGCCAGCAGTCTACAAGGGAGTAACACTGAAGCTTTCTTT,CASSLQGSNTEAFF
TRBV15,TRBJ1-5,NA,NA,13,TGTGCCACCAGCAGAGGGGCCGGTCAGCCCCAGCATTTT,CATSRGAGQPQHF
TRBV5-4,TRBJ2-1,TRBD2,NA,16,TGTGCCAGCAGCGCGTACAAGCGGGAGGGCCGTGGTGAGCAGTTCTTC,CASSAYKREGRGEQFF
TRBV19,TRBJ2-1,TRBD2,NA,17,TGTGCCAGTAGTATAGGCCCGACTAGCGGGGGTTACAATGAGCAGTTCTTC,CASSIGPTSGGYNEQFF
TRBV18,TRBJ1-1,NA,once,13,TGTGCCAGCTCACCCGACTTAAACACTGAAGCTTTCTTT,CASSPDLNTEAFF
TRBV5-1,TRBJ1-6,NA,few,15,TGCGCCAGCAGCACGGGAGGGTCCTATAATTCACCCCTCCACTTT,CASSTGGSYNSPLHF